Sequencing of this T cell receptor beta chain was carried out in a study of CD4 T cells in relation to SARS-CoV-2 and coronaviruses. V lost 4 bases and J lost 8; bases outside the gene matches: 15. There are 18 residues in the CDR3. Germline V CDR1 and CDR2: SGHRS, YFSETQ. Only in-frame clones appear in the TCRdb table, and some are missing; sequencing was by immunoSEQ multiplex PCR. The sample carries approximately 20,000 clones, around 81% recorded once. In regard to this clone: Its antigen remains unidentified.

Unexposed donor CD4+ T cells date from 2011-2018, before the COVID-19 pandemic. CD4+ T cells were isolated from the cells after less than 13 days of culture. Sequencing input: CD4+ T cells from PBMCs, cultured in vitro. This chain connects TRBV5-1 to TRBJ1-6; 10 bases align to TRBD1. This clonotype was sampled from a human donor in good health. The CDR3 coding sequence is TGCGCCAGCAGCCACTCCAGACAGGGGGCGCATGGGGATTCACCCCTCCACTTT. Translated, it gives CASSHSRQGAHGDSPLHF.